The clone carrying this TCR beta chain was seen only a few times. The source of the sample is a study of blood T cell repertoires in COVID-19. Sequencing was performed with immunoSEQ multiplex PCR; in TCRdb, only in-frame clones are kept and a portion is missing. The sample has about 82,000 clones; approximately 82% are singletons. Trimming removed 7 bases at V and 1 base at J, with 10 bases between. The V gene's germline CDR1 is MNHNS and CDR2 SASEGT. This CDR3 contains 13 residues. The sequence came from a woman aged 55-70 years with acute or convalescent COVID-19. Sequenced: peripheral blood. This sequence joins TRBV6-1 and TRBJ1-1; no definite D call. The CDR3 DNA is TGTGCCAGCAAAACAACAGCGAACACTGAAGCTTTCTTT. It yields the protein CASKTTANTEAFF.